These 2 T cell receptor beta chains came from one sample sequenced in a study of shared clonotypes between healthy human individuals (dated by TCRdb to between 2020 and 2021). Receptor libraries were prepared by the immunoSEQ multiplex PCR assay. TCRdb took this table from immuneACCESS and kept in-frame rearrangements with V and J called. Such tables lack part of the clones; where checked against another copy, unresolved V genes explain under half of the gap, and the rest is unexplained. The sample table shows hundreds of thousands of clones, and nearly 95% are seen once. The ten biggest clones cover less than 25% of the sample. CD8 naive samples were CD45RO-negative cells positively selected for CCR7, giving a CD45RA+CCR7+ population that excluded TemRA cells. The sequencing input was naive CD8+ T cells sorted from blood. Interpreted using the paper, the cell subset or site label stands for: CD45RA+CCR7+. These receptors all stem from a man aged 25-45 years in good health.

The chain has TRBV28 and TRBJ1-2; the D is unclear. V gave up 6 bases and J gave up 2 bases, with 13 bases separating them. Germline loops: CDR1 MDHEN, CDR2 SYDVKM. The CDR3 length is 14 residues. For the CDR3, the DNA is TGTGCCAGCAGCCAAATAGACCAGAACTATGGCTACACCTTC. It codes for CASSQIDQNYGYTF.

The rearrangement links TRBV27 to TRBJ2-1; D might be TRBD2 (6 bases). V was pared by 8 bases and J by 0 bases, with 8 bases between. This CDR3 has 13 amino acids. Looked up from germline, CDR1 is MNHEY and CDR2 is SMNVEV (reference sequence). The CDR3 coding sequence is TGTGCCAGCGGGGGGAGCTCCTACAATGAGCAGTTCTTC. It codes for CASGGSSYNEQFF.